This T cell receptor beta chain was sequenced for a study of CD8 T cells in Susac syndrome. Reverse transcription used roughly 0.45 to 1 ug RNA and random hexamers. TCRdb independently ran MiXCR on the immunoSEQ multiplex PCR reads; one entry per CDR3 protein. The sample yields over 130,000 distinct CDR3 sequences, about 95% seen once. V was pared by 2 bases and J by 0 bases, with 5 bases between. Germline CDR1 is SQVTM and CDR2 is ANQGSEA. The CDR3 contains 12 residues. The sample was CD4+ T cells from PBMCs. The receptor's source is a human donor with Susac syndrome. The chain is built from TRBV29-1 and TRBJ2-7; D is undetermined. The CDR3 is CSVELPSYEQYF. Here the CDR3 DNA reads TGCAGCGTTGAACTTCCCTCCTACGAGCAGTACTTC.